This TCR beta chain was retrieved from a study of T cell clonotyping in hematopoietic cell transplantation. The repertoire was sequenced with immunoSEQ multiplex PCR; TCRdb's copy has only in-frame clones and lacks some. The sample records under 5,000 clones, about two thirds being singletons. This clone was observed a handful of times. Germline V gene data show CDR1 as SGHVS and CDR2 as FQNEAQ. V shed 3 bases, J shed 3 bases, and the junction held 2 bases outside the gene matches. The CDR3 has 17 residues. The sequence derives from a male patient between 60 and 69 years old who had an allogeneic stem cell transplant, so the T cells may come from the graft donor. Some clones in this sample may be carry-over from other donors' samples. The chain combines TRBV7-8 with TRBJ2-2; 15 bases agree with TRBD2. Sample: PBMCs, taken 100 days after allogeneic stem cell transplant. CDR3 amino acids: CASSFRTSGRDTGELFF. The CDR3 DNA sequence: TGTGCCAGCAGCTTTAGGACTAGCGGGAGGGACACCGGGGAGCTGTTTTTT.